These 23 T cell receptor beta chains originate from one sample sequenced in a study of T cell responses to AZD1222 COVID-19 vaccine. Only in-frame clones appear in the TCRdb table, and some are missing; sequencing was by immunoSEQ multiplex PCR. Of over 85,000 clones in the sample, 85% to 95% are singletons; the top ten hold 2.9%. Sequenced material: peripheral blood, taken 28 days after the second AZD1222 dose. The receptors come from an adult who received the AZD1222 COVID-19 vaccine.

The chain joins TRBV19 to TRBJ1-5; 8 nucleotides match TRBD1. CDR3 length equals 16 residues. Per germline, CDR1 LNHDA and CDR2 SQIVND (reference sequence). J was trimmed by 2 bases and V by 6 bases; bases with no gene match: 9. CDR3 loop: CASRLKAGGGNQPQHF. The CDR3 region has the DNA TGTGCCAGTAGGCTTAAAGCAGGGGGCGGCAATCAGCCCCAGCATTTT.

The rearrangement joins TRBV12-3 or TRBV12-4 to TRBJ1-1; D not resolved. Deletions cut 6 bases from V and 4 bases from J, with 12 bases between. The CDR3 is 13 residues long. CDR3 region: CASSPDRSTEAFF. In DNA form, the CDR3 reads TGTGCCAGCAGCCCAGACCGTAGCACTGAAGCTTTCTTT.

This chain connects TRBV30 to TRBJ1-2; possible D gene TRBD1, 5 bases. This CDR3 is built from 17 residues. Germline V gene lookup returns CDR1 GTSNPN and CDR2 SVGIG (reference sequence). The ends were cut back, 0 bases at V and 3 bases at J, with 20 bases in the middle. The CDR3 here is CAWSVSFGAVWDYGYTF. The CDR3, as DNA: TGTGCCTGGAGTGTATCCTTCGGGGCAGTTTGGGACTATGGCTACACCTTC.

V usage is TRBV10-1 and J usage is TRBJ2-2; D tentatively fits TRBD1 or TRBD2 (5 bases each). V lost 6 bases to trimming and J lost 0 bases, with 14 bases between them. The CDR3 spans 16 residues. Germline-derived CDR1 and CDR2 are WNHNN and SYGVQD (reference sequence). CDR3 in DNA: TGCGCCAGCAGGGGTGGGACGAACTCGAACACCGGGGAGCTGTTTTTT. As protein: CASRGGTNSNTGELFF.

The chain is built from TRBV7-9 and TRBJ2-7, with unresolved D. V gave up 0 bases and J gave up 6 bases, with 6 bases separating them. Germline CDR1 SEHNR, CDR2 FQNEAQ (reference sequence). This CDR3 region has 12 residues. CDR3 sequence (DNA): TGTGCCAGCAGCTTAGCTAAGTCCGAGCAGTACTTC. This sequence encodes CASSLAKSEQYF.

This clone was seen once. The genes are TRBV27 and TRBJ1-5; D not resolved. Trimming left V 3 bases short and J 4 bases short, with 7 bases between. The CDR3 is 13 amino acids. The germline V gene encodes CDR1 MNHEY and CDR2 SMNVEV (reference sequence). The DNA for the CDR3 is TGTGCCAGCAGTTTCGGCAAGAATCAGCCCCAGCATTTT. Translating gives CASSFGKNQPQHF.

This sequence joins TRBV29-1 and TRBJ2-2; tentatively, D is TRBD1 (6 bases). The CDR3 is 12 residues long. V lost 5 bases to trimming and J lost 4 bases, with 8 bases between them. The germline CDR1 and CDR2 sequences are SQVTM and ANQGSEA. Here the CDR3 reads CSVQGGTGELFF. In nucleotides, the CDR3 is TGCAGCGTTCAAGGGGGCACCGGGGAGCTGTTTTTT.

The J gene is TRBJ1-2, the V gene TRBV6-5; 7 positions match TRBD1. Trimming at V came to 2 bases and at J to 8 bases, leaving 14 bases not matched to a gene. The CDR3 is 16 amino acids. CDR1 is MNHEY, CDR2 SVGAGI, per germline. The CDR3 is CASSYRDRLSIGGYTF. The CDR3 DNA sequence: TGTGCCAGCAGTTACCGGGACAGACTTTCTATAGGCGGCTACACCTTC.

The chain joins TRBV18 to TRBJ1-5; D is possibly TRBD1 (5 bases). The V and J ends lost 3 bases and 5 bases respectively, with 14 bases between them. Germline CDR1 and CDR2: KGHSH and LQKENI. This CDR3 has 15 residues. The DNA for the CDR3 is TGTGCCAGCTCACCGGCTGGACACTATGATCAGCCCCAGCATTTT. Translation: CASSPAGHYDQPQHF.

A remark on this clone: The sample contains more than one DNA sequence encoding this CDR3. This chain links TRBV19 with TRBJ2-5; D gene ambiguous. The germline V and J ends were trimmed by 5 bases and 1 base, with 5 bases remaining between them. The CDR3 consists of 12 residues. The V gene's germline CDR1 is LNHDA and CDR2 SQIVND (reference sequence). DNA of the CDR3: TGTGCCAGTAGTCGGGCCCAAGAGACCCAGTACTTC. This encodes CASSRAQETQYF.

CDR3 DNA: TGTGCCATCCGGGGGGTGAACACCGGGGAGCTGTTTTTT. It specifies CAIRGVNTGELFF. This chain joins TRBV19 and TRBJ2-2; 7 nucleotides line up with TRBD2. The CDR3 is made up of 13 amino acids. Germline trimming cut 10 bases from V and 1 base from J; bases unmatched to any gene: 3. Per the germline V gene, CDR1 is LNHDA and CDR2 is SQIVND (reference sequence).

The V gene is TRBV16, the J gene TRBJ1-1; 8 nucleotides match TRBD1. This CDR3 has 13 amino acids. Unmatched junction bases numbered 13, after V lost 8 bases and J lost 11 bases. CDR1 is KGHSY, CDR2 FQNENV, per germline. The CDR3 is CASDLDRVGMAFF. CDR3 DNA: TGTGCCAGCGACCTGGACAGGGTTGGGATGGCTTTCTTT.

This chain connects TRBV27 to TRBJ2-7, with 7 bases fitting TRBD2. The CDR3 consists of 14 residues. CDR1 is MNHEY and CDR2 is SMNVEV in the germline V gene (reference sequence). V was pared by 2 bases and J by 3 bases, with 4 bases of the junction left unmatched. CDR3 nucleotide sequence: TGTGCCAGCAGTTTAAGGGCTAGCGGCTACGAGCAGTACTTC. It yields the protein CASSLRASGYEQYF.

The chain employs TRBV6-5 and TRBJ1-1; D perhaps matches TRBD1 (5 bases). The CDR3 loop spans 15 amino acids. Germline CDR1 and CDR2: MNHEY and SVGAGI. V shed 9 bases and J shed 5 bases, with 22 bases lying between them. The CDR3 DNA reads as TGTGCCAGTAGCGGGGCTTCGTTCTCTCGGACTGAAGCTTTCTTT. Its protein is CASSGASFSRTEAFF.

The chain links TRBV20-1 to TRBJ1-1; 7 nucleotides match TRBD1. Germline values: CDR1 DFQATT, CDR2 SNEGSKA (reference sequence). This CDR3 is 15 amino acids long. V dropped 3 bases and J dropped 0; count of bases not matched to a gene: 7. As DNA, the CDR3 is TGCAGTGCTAGTCGACAGGGAAGGGTGAACACTGAAGCTTTCTTT. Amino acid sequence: CSASRQGRVNTEAFF.

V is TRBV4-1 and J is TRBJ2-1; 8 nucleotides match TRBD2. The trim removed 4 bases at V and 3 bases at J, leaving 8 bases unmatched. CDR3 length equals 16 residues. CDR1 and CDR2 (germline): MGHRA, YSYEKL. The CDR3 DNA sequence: TGCGCCAGCAGCCCGATAGCGGGAACAGTCTACAATGAGCAGTTCTTC. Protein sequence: CASSPIAGTVYNEQFF.

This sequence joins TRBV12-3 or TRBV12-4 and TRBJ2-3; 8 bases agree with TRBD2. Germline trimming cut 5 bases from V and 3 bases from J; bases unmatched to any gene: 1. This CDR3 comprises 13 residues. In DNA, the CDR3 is TGTGCCAGCAGTGGACTAGCAACAGATACGCAGTATTTT. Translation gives CASSGLATDTQYF.

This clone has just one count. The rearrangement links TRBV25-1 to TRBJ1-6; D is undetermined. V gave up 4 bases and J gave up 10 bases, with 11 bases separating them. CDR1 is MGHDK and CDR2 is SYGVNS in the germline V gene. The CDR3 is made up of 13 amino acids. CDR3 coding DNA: TGTGCCAGCAGTGTTCGGGTGGGGTCACCCCTCCACTTT. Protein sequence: CASSVRVGSPLHF.

The CDR3 reads CSVGTGIYEQYF. In DNA, the CDR3 is TGCAGCGTTGGGACAGGAATCTACGAGCAGTACTTC. The chain recombines TRBV29-1 with TRBJ2-7; 7 bases map to TRBD1. The CDR3 consists of 12 residues. The germline V gene encodes CDR1 SQVTM and CDR2 ANQGSEA. With V trimmed by 4 bases and J by 3 bases, 3 bases remained unmatched.

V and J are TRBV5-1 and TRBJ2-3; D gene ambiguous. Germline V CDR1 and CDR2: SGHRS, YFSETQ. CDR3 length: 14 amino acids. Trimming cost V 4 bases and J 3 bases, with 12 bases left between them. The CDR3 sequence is CASSPTTRTDTQYF. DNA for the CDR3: TGCGCCAGCAGCCCGACCACTCGTACAGATACGCAGTATTTT.

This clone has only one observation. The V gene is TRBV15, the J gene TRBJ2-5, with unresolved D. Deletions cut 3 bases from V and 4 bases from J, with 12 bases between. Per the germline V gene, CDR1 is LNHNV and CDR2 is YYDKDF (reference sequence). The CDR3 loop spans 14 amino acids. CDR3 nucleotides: TGTGCCACCAGCAGCACTGGACCGGGAGAGACCCAGTACTTC. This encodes CATSSTGPGETQYF. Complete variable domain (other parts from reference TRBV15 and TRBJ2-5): DAMVIQNPRYQVTQFGKPVTLSCSQTLNHNVMYWYQQKSSQAPKLLFHYYDKDFNNEADTPDNFQSRRPNTSFCFLDIRSPGLGDTAMYLCATSSTGPGETQYFGPGTRLLVL.

The CDR3 bases are TGTGCCAGTAGTAGTTCCGGGCGCCGGAACACTGAAGCTTTCTTT. The encoded protein is CASSSSGRRNTEAFF. The V and J genes are TRBV19 and TRBJ1-1; D not certain. The CDR3 is 15 amino acids. The V gene lost 4 bases and the J gene lost 1 base, with 13 bases spanning the gap. Germline V gives CDR1 LNHDA, CDR2 SQIVND (reference sequence).

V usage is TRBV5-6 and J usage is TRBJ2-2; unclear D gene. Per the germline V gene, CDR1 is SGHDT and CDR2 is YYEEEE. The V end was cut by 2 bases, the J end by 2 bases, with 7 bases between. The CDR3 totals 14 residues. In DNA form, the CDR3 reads TGTGCCAGCAGCTTTGATTTAAACACCGGGGAGCTGTTTTTT. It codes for CASSFDLNTGELFF.